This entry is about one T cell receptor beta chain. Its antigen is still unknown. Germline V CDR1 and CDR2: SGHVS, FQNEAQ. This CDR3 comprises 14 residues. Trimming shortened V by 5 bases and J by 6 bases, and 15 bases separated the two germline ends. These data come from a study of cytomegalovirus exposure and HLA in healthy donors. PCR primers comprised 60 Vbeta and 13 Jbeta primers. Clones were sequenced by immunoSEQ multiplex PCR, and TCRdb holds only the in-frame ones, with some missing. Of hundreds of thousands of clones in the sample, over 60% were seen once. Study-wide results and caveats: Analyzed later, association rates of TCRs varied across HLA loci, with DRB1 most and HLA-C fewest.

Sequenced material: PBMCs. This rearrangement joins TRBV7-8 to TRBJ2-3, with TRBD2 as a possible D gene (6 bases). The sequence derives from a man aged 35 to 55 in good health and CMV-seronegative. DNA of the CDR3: TGTGCCAGCAGCCTCGGGTCCCGGGAGGATACGCAGTATTTT. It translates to CASSLGSREDTQYF.